A single sample gave rise to the 20 T cell receptor beta chains below, sequenced in a study of CD8+CD57+ T cells in acquired aplastic anemia. Investigators profiled TCR beta VDJ and CDR3 from genomic DNA template. TCRdb reprocessed the reads with MiXCR, giving one entry per CDR3 protein. The sample shows about 68,000 distinct CDR3 sequences, roughly half of them seen only once. Input material: sorted CD4+, CD8+, or CD8+CD57+ T cells (not recorded which) from PBMCs. Source of these receptors: a human donor in good health, serving as a control.

V usage is TRBV6-2 or TRBV6-3 and J usage is TRBJ2-3; 11 bases match TRBD2. The CDR3 contains 17 residues. Germline V gene sequence: CDR1 MNHEY, CDR2 SVGEGT. V shed 0 bases, J shed 6 bases, and the junction held 8 bases outside the gene matches. CDR3 protein: CASSYSTSTSGADTQYF. The CDR3 coding sequence is TGTGCCAGCAGTTACTCGACTTCGACTAGCGGGGCTGATACGCAGTATTTT.

This clonotype occurred many times. J is TRBJ1-2 and V is TRBV4-1, with TRBD1 as a possible D gene (5 bases). The V end lost 2 bases, the J end lost 6 bases, and 19 bases lay between the germline ends. Per germline, CDR1 MGHRA and CDR2 YSYEKL. The CDR3 spans 16 residues. The chain's CDR3 is CASSQTKGPGDDGYTF. The CDR3 bases are TGCGCCAGCAGCCAAACCAAGGGACCCGGGGACGATGGCTACACCTTC.

This chain links TRBV6-1 with TRBJ1-1; 7 bases agree with TRBD1. The CDR3 totals 13 residues. Germline V lookup: CDR1 MNHNS, CDR2 SASEGT. J was trimmed by 5 bases and V by 7 bases; bases with no gene match: 7. This CDR3 is CASMMSGGTEAFF. The CDR3 region has the DNA TGTGCCAGCATGATGTCAGGGGGAACTGAAGCTTTCTTT.

This sequence joins TRBV11-2 and TRBJ2-1; D call uncertain. The V and J ends lost 2 bases and 7 bases respectively, with 12 bases between them. CDR1 and CDR2 (germline): SGHAT, FQNNGV. The CDR3 runs to 14 residues. CDR3 nucleotide sequence: TGTGCCAGCAGCTTATTGGGCGGCCCAAATGAGCAGTTCTTC. Translating it yields CASSLLGGPNEQFF.

This clonotype was observed many times. V is TRBV3-1 and J is TRBJ2-1; no firm D call. V lost 7 bases and J lost 8, with 9 bases in between. The CDR3 contains 11 residues. Per germline, CDR1 LGHDT and CDR2 YNNKEL (reference sequence). The CDR3 DNA sequence: TGTGCCAGCAAAGGGCTCGATGAGCAGTTCTTC. Amino acid sequence: CASKGLDEQFF.

This clonotype was picked up a small number of times. The rearrangement uses TRBV7-2 and TRBJ2-7, with TRBD2 matching over 8 bases. The CDR3 length is 14 residues. Germline V gene lookup returns CDR1 SGHTA and CDR2 FQGNSA. Germline trimming cut 5 bases from V and 4 bases from J; bases unmatched to any gene: 7. The CDR3 protein is CASSPGPGGYEQYF. The CDR3 region has the DNA TGTGCCAGCAGCCCTGGACCGGGAGGGTACGAGCAGTACTTC.

This sequence joins TRBV11-1 and TRBJ1-6, with no clear D. This CDR3 is built from 17 residues. Germline CDR1 reads SGHAT; CDR2 reads FQDESV (reference sequence). V was clipped by 0 bases and J by 6 bases, with 15 bases between them. CDR3 coding DNA: TGTGCCAGCAGCTTAGCGGGCGGGAGTTCGCGTAATTCACCCCTCCACTTT. Amino acids: CASSLAGGSSRNSPLHF.

The genes are TRBV19 and TRBJ1-1, with D maybe TRBD1 (6 bases). This CDR3 contains 15 residues. V was clipped by 8 bases and J by 4 bases, with 20 bases between them. Germline CDR1 is LNHDA and CDR2 is SQIVND (reference sequence). The CDR3 nucleotides are TGTGCCAGTGCACAGGGATGGGGCCTGACCACTGAAGCTTTCTTT. It translates to CASAQGWGLTTEAFF.

The chain is built from TRBV29-1 and TRBJ1-2; 8 bases map to TRBD1. The J segment lost 4 bases and the V segment lost 8 bases, leaving 3 bases of the junction unmatched. CDR1 and CDR2 from the germline V gene are SQVTM and ANQGSEA. CDR3 length equals 11 residues. CDR3 sequence: CSIQGAYGYTF. As DNA, the CDR3 is TGCAGCATTCAGGGGGCCTATGGCTACACCTTC.

Ten or more counts support this clonotype. The gene calls are TRBV27 and TRBJ1-5; D unclear. CDR3 length: 14 amino acids. V was pared by 3 bases and J by 6 bases, with 12 bases between. CDR1 MNHEY and CDR2 SMNVEV come from the germline V gene (reference sequence). This CDR3 is CASSFEPKGQPQHF. In DNA form, the CDR3 reads TGTGCCAGCAGTTTTGAGCCAAAGGGTCAGCCCCAGCATTTT.

The chain has TRBV15 and TRBJ1-1, with 10 bases aligning to TRBD1. CDR1 LNHNV and CDR2 YYDKDF come from the germline V gene (reference sequence). CDR3 size: 14 residues. Unmatched junction bases numbered 4, after V lost 1 base and J lost 8 bases. CDR3 sequence (DNA): TGTGCCACCAGCAGAGTGGGACAGGGGAGGGAAGCTTTCTTT. Residues: CATSRVGQGREAFF.

Of note for this clonotype: An end of the junction differs from the germline gene, which may be a read error. The V and J genes are TRBV5-1 and TRBJ1-1; D call uncertain. This CDR3 has 14 residues. The germline V gene has CDR1 SGHRS and CDR2 YFSETQ. CDR3 sequence: CACSSDGSNTEAFF. DNA for the CDR3: TGCGCCTGCAGTTCGGACGGATCGAACACTGAAGCTTTCTTT.

The V call is TRBV20-1, the J call TRBJ2-5, with D possibly matching TRBD2 (5 bases). Germline V CDR1 and CDR2: DFQATT, SNEGSKA (reference sequence). The CDR3 sequence is 13 residues long. Trimming removed 6 bases from V and 2 bases from J, with 13 bases in between. The CDR3: CSAPGRGQETQYF. In DNA form, the CDR3 reads TGCAGTGCCCCCGGCCGCGGGCAAGAGACCCAGTACTTC.

This clonotype was recorded many times. V and J are TRBV20-1 and TRBJ2-3; possible D gene TRBD1, 5 bases. Germline V gives CDR1 DFQATT, CDR2 SNEGSKA (reference sequence). There are 18 residues in the CDR3. V shed 0 bases and J shed 4 bases, with 23 bases lying between them. The CDR3 protein is CSAREWGLAGLGADTQYF. Here the CDR3 DNA reads TGCAGTGCTAGAGAGTGGGGATTAGCTGGTTTAGGGGCAGATACGCAGTATTTT.

This clonotype was counted at least ten times. The genes are TRBV12-3 or TRBV12-4 and TRBJ1-1, with D tentatively TRBD1 (6 bases). V lost 1 base and J lost 3, with 15 bases in between. This CDR3 is 16 amino acids long. CDR3 nucleotide sequence: TGTGCCAGCAGTTTAGGGGGGGCGAGGAGGGACACTGAAGCTTTCTTT. Translated, it gives CASSLGGARRDTEAFF.

The chain joins TRBV9 to TRBJ1-2; D is ambiguous. In germline, CDR1 is SGDLS, CDR2 YYNGEE. V was trimmed by 3 bases and J by 9 bases, leaving 9 bases between them. This CDR3 has 11 amino acids. CDR3 DNA sequence: TGTGCCAGCAGCGGAGCCTCCCGCTACACCTTC. Its protein is CASSGASRYTF. Complete variable domain (other parts from reference TRBV9 and TRBJ1-2): DSGVTQTPKHLITATGQRVTLRCSPRSGDLSVYWYQQSLDQGLQFLIQYYNGEERAKGNILERFSAQQFPDLHSELNLSSLELGDSALYFCASSGASRYTFGSGTRLTVV.

The chain uses TRBV6-1 and TRBJ2-1; 11 bases align to TRBD2. The J segment lost 11 bases and the V segment lost 4 bases, leaving 4 bases of the junction unmatched. Germline V gene sequence: CDR1 MNHNS, CDR2 SASEGT. This CDR3 spans 13 amino acids. The CDR3 is CASSGLAGPQQFF. Here the CDR3 DNA reads TGTGCCAGCAGTGGACTAGCGGGGCCGCAGCAGTTCTTC.

Notes on this clonotype: Possible read error: a much larger clone is one base away. The chain combines TRBV7-9 with TRBJ2-5; D perhaps matches TRBD1 (6 bases). The CDR3 covers 14 residues. Germline CDR1 is SEHNR and CDR2 is FQNEAQ (reference sequence). Trimming removed 6 bases from V and 4 bases from J, with 15 bases in between. CDR3 DNA: TGTGCCAGCAGGTATCTGACAGGACGAGAGACCCAGTACTTC. Translating gives CASRYLTGRETQYF.

This clonotype is judged medium-sized. The rearrangement uses TRBV2 and TRBJ1-2; D remains unclear. This CDR3 has 14 amino acids. Germline CDR1 is SNHLY and CDR2 is FYNNEI. V was shortened by 3 bases and J by 0 bases, with 8 bases between the two germline ends. Here the CDR3 DNA reads TGTGCCAGCAGTGATCGATTCGCTAACTATGGCTACACCTTC. Amino acids: CASSDRFANYGYTF.

The J gene is TRBJ2-3, the V gene TRBV7-2; 9 nucleotides line up with TRBD2. Trimming removed 3 bases from V and 6 bases from J; junction bases left unmatched: 4. Germline loops: CDR1 SGHTA, CDR2 FQGNSA. The CDR3 has 14 residues. The CDR3 DNA sequence: TGTGCCAGCAGCTTCGCGGGGGGGACCGATACGCAGTATTTT. This codes for CASSFAGGTDTQYF.